This T cell receptor beta chain stems from a study of cytomegalovirus exposure and HLA in healthy donors. The protocol was immunoSEQ multiplex PCR, while the TCRdb copy is restricted to in-frame clones and leaves out a portion. The sample lists roughly 50,000 clones; 90% were seen once. General study results and limits: In vitro data verified a few CMV-associated chains as specific for CMV antigens. In a later analysis, first-cohort TCR clusters were found to tend to co-occur in the 130 or so validation repertoires.

A single count supports this clone. Its antigen is not identified. The germline CDR1 and CDR2 sequences are SGHTA and FQGNSA. The V end lost 4 bases, the J end lost 8 bases, and 20 bases lay between the germline ends. CDR3 size: 15 residues. The chain carries TRBV7-2 and TRBJ1-2; tentative D call: TRBD1 (6 bases). Material: PBMCs. This TCR came from a man between 18 and 35 years old in good health and CMV-seronegative. CDR3 nucleotide sequence: TGTGCCAGCAGCTCCAGGACGACAGGTCGGGAAGGCTACACCTTC. It translates to CASSSRTTGREGYTF.